The T cell receptor (beta chain) described here comes from a study of blood T cells in healthy people across ages. It was with a sample-barcoded 5' primer and a J-beta primer mix that a second PCR of roughly 7 to 12 cycles was run. TCRdb itself ran the 5' RACE reads through MiXCR, one entry per CDR3 protein. The sample has some 700,000 distinct CDR3 sequences; approximately 39% are singletons. The TCR comes from a woman aged 55-70 years in good health. The sample consisted of blood.

The CDR3 here is CSVEGGGLSYEQYF. The CDR3 DNA follows: TGCAGCGTTGAAGGCGGGGGGCTCTCCTACGAGCAGTACTTC. This sequence joins TRBV29-1 and TRBJ2-7; 8 bases are a match to TRBD2. V lost 1 base and J lost 0; bases outside the gene matches: 2. The CDR3 runs to 14 residues. CDR1 and CDR2 from the germline V gene are SQVTM and ANQGSEA.